The 26 T cell receptor beta chains below come from one sample, sequenced in a study of shared clonotypes between healthy human individuals. The data were produced by immunoSEQ multiplex PCR, yet TCRdb's version contains in-frame clones alone and is incomplete. The sample includes about 560,000 clones, around 81% of them seen just once. The material sequenced was PBMCs. The origin of the receptors is a woman in her 40s in good health. Some clones in this sample may be carry-over from other donors' samples.

Comment on this clone: Other DNA sequences in this specimen translate into the identical CDR3. This chain uses TRBV11-3 with TRBJ1-1; D might be TRBD1 (6 bases). CDR3 length: 14 residues. Germline V gene sequence: CDR1 SGHNT, CDR2 YENEEA. The germline V and J ends were trimmed by 1 base and 2 bases, with 8 bases remaining between them. The CDR3 reads CASSLGGANTEAFF. In nucleotides, the CDR3 is TGTGCCAGCAGCTTAGGGGGGGCCAACACTGAAGCTTTCTTT.

The genes are TRBV11-1 and TRBJ2-1, with 13 bases that match TRBD2. With 5 bases clipped from V and 9 bases from J, the junction kept 19 bases outside the gene matches. From germline, CDR1 is SGHAT and CDR2 FQDESV (reference sequence). There are 19 residues in the CDR3. The CDR3 here is CASSGRDTMGLAGSGEQFF. CDR3 coding DNA: TGTGCCAGCAGCGGACGGGACACCATGGGACTAGCGGGATCCGGTGAGCAGTTCTTC.

This clone was observed once. V usage is TRBV5-1 and J usage is TRBJ1-4; D is ambiguous. The germline V and J ends were trimmed by 5 bases and 10 bases, with 9 bases remaining between them. Germline V gene sequence: CDR1 SGHRS, CDR2 YFSETQ. The CDR3 consists of 11 residues. Here the CDR3 reads CASRGLGKLFF. As DNA, the CDR3 is TGCGCCAGCAGGGGGTTGGGAAAACTGTTTTTT.

The table lists this clone with a few counts. The genes are TRBV18 and TRBJ1-3, with no clear D. The CDR3 contains 15 residues. The germline gives CDR1 KGHSH, CDR2 LQKENI. With 0 bases removed from V and 3 bases from J, the gap between germline ends came to 9 bases. CDR3 coding DNA: TGTGCCAGCTCACCACCCTCGGGAAGTGGAAACACCATATATTTT. Translated: CASSPPSGSGNTIYF.

The J gene is TRBJ1-1, the V gene TRBV6-5, with D uncertain. Per the germline V gene, CDR1 is MNHEY and CDR2 is SVGAGI. Trimming pared 7 bases from V and 3 bases from J, leaving 18 bases between. The CDR3 totals 15 residues. CDR3: CASTPSREGYTEAFF. As DNA, the CDR3 is TGTGCCAGCACCCCCTCGCGGGAAGGTTACACTGAAGCTTTCTTT.

The chain carries TRBV6-6 and TRBJ2-5, with 13 bases aligning to TRBD2. CDR1 is MNHNY and CDR2 is SVGAGI in the germline V gene (reference sequence). J lost 3 bases, V lost 6 bases, and 1 base had no gene match. This CDR3 spans 14 amino acids. The CDR3 protein is CASRGLAGEETQYF. The CDR3 region has the DNA TGTGCCAGCAGAGGACTAGCGGGAGAAGAGACCCAGTACTTC.

The chain links TRBV7-3 to TRBJ1-2; TRBD1 is a possible D gene (6 bases). Trimming pared 3 bases from V and 9 bases from J, leaving 14 bases between. The CDR3 is 13 residues long. Germline-derived CDR1 and CDR2 are SGHTA and FQGTGA. CDR3: CASSFQGSLRYTF. CDR3 nucleotide sequence: TGTGCCAGCAGCTTCCAGGGGTCCCTCCGCTACACCTTC.

This clone was counted only a few times. This chain joins TRBV11-1 and TRBJ2-5, with TRBD2 as a possible D gene (7 bases). V dropped 4 bases and J dropped 2 bases, with 14 bases sitting between them. Per the germline V gene, CDR1 is SGHAT and CDR2 is FQDESV (reference sequence). The CDR3 contains 15 residues. The DNA for the CDR3 is TGTGCCAGCAGCTACCTGGGGGGGCGGCAAGAGACCCAGTACTTC. This gives the protein CASSYLGGRQETQYF.

The chain links TRBV7-3 to TRBJ2-5, with D hard to call. Trimming left V 5 bases short and J 3 bases short, with 10 bases between. CDR3 length: 13 residues. CDR1 and CDR2 from the germline V gene are SGHTA and FQGTGA. CDR3 region: CASSPGREETQYF. DNA of the CDR3: TGTGCCAGCAGCCCTGGCAGAGAAGAGACCCAGTACTTC.

The J gene is TRBJ2-3, the V gene TRBV7-2; TRBD2 might be the D (6 bases). Germline CDR1 reads SGHTA; CDR2 reads FQGNSA. Trimming removed 5 bases from V and 3 bases from J, with 15 bases in between. There are 15 residues in the CDR3. The CDR3 sequence is CASSRLTGLTDTQYF. CDR3 DNA: TGTGCCAGCAGCCGACTGACGGGACTTACAGATACGCAGTATTTT.

V and J are TRBV27 and TRBJ1-2; TRBD1 matches 8 bases. This CDR3 contains 16 residues. CDR1 is MNHEY and CDR2 is SMNVEV in the germline V gene (reference sequence). V shed 2 bases and J 4 bases; nucleotides not matched to a gene: 9. The DNA of the CDR3 is TGTGCCAGCAGTTTAGCCGGTGCCGGGACAGGCTATGGCTACACCTTC. Protein sequence: CASSLAGAGTGYGYTF.

CDR3 residues: CAWTGQTWSTEAFF. The CDR3 bases are TGTGCCTGGACGGGACAAACCTGGAGCACTGAAGCTTTCTTT. The chain is built from TRBV30 and TRBJ1-1; possible D gene TRBD1, 6 bases. Germline assignment: CDR1 GTSNPN and CDR2 SVGIG (reference sequence). The CDR3 has 14 residues. Trimming took off 4 bases at V and 4 bases at J, with 16 bases between the two ends.

Only one count was recorded for this clone. The chain combines TRBV19 with TRBJ2-7; D call uncertain. V was shortened by 3 bases and J by 5 bases, with 11 bases between the two germline ends. From germline, CDR1 is LNHDA and CDR2 SQIVND (reference sequence). CDR3 length: 13 residues. DNA for the CDR3: TGTGCCAGTAGTATGGTCAGATCGGACGAGCAGTACTTC. Translation: CASSMVRSDEQYF.

The rearrangement joins TRBV19 to TRBJ2-5; D possibly corresponds to TRBD2 (7 bases). The CDR3 is 13 residues long. V dropped 0 bases and J dropped 7 bases, with 9 bases sitting between them. Germline CDR1 and CDR2: LNHDA and SQIVND (reference sequence). CDR3 coding DNA: TGTGCCAGTAGTATAGAAGGGGGGGGGACCCAGTACTTC. Its translation: CASSIEGGGTQYF.

This clone was seen a single time. The V and J genes are TRBV5-1 and TRBJ2-2; D gene unclear. Per germline, CDR1 SGHRS and CDR2 YFSETQ. This CDR3 region has 15 residues. Trimming left V 4 bases short and J 7 bases short, with 17 bases between. In nucleotides, the CDR3 is TGCGCCAGCAGCCCGGATCCCTCAGGCGACGGGGAGCTGTTTTTT. Amino acid sequence: CASSPDPSGDGELFF.

This rearrangement joins TRBV5-8 to TRBJ1-4; D unresolved. Between the trimmed V and J ends, which lost 4 bases and 3 bases, there was a span of 10 bases. The germline CDR1 and CDR2 sequences are SGHTS and YDEGEE. The CDR3 sequence is 14 residues long. CDR3 bases: TGTGCCAGCAGCCGAGGATACGCTAATGAAAAACTGTTTTTT. This encodes CASSRGYANEKLFF.

V and J are TRBV25-1 and TRBJ2-5, with D tentatively TRBD1 (5 bases). The CDR3 is 14 amino acids. Trimming stripped 8 bases from V and 0 bases from J, with 13 bases between. Germline assignment: CDR1 MGHDK and CDR2 SYGVNS. CDR3 DNA: TGTGCCAGCTCCTTCCAGGGAAACCAAGAGACCCAGTACTTC. Protein: CASSFQGNQETQYF.

The chain has TRBV29-1 and TRBJ2-2, with 11 bases matching TRBD2. The V gene's germline CDR1 is SQVTM and CDR2 ANQGSEA. V gave up 6 bases and J gave up 6 bases; unmatched junction bases: 3. This CDR3 spans 13 amino acids. The CDR3 sequence: CSVKLAGAGELFF. Here the CDR3 DNA reads TGCAGCGTCAAACTAGCGGGAGCCGGGGAGCTGTTTTTT.

V gene TRBV7-2 combines with J gene TRBJ2-1; 13 bases match TRBD2. This CDR3 spans 16 amino acids. Germline CDR1 SGHTA, CDR2 FQGNSA. Trimming removed 1 base from V and 6 bases from J; junction bases left unmatched: 3. The CDR3 spells CASSLDGLAGVNEQFF. The CDR3 DNA reads as TGTGCCAGCAGCTTAGATGGACTAGCGGGAGTCAATGAGCAGTTCTTC.

The CDR3 sequence is CASSLVAGEYYEQYF. The DNA of the CDR3 is TGTGCCAGCAGCCTAGTAGCGGGAGAGTACTACGAGCAGTACTTC. The chain combines TRBV7-2 with TRBJ2-7, with 9 bases that match TRBD2. The V and J ends lost 5 bases and 3 bases, in that order; junction bases with no gene match: 8. The CDR3 length is 15 residues. Germline CDR1 is SGHTA and CDR2 is FQGNSA.

This chain connects TRBV6-1 to TRBJ1-2; no definite D call. V was cut by 10 bases and J by 4 bases, with 19 bases left in between. The V gene's germline CDR1 is MNHNS and CDR2 SASEGT. The CDR3 spans 14 residues. The CDR3 is CATLARTGPYGYTF. In DNA, the CDR3 is TGTGCCACCCTCGCCCGGACCGGACCCTATGGCTACACCTTC.

V and J are TRBV16 and TRBJ2-1; D may be TRBD2 (6 bases). Germline assignment: CDR1 KGHSY and CDR2 FQNENV. V was clipped by 1 base and J by 3 bases, with 19 bases between them. The CDR3 consists of 18 residues. The CDR3 sequence: CASSQWPPGSGLYNEQFF. As DNA, the CDR3 is TGTGCCAGCAGCCAATGGCCCCCCGGGAGCGGGCTCTACAATGAGCAGTTCTTC.

With respect to this clone: This probably arose from a read error, given a far larger clone one base away. The chain couples TRBV30 to TRBJ1-1; no definite D call. The V and J ends lost 6 bases and 9 bases respectively, with 17 bases between them. Germline V gives CDR1 GTSNPN, CDR2 SVGIG (reference sequence). The CDR3 covers 12 residues. CDR3 coding DNA: TGTGCCTGTAGTCTCCCTGTGTCGAAAGCTTTCTTT. This codes for CACSLPVSKAFF.

This chain links TRBV7-3 with TRBJ2-3, with a tentative D call TRBD1 (6 bases). Germline CDR1 SGHTA, CDR2 FQGTGA. The V end lost 5 bases, the J end lost 6 bases, and 15 bases lay between the germline ends. The CDR3 covers 14 residues. The DNA for the CDR3 is TGTGCCAGCAGCGTATCAGGGGTGGGCGATACGCAGTATTTT. As protein: CASSVSGVGDTQYF.

The V call is TRBV2, the J call TRBJ2-7; the D is unclear. The germline V and J ends were trimmed by 3 bases and 3 bases, with 6 bases remaining between them. The CDR3 spans 12 residues. Germline-derived CDR1 and CDR2 are SNHLY and FYNNEI. The CDR3, as DNA: TGTGCCAGCAGTGAGTGGCTCTACGAGCAGTACTTC. Translated, it gives CASSEWLYEQYF.

The table lists this clone with a few counts. This specimen includes other DNA sequences encoding the same CDR3. The genes are TRBV19 and TRBJ1-3, with D perhaps TRBD1 (6 bases). The CDR3 has 14 residues. Looked up from germline, CDR1 is LNHDA and CDR2 is SQIVND (reference sequence). V lost 3 bases to trimming and J lost 2 bases, with 8 bases between them. The CDR3 sequence: CASSMAGAGNTIYF. As DNA, the CDR3 is TGTGCCAGTAGTATGGCAGGGGCTGGAAACACCATATATTTT.